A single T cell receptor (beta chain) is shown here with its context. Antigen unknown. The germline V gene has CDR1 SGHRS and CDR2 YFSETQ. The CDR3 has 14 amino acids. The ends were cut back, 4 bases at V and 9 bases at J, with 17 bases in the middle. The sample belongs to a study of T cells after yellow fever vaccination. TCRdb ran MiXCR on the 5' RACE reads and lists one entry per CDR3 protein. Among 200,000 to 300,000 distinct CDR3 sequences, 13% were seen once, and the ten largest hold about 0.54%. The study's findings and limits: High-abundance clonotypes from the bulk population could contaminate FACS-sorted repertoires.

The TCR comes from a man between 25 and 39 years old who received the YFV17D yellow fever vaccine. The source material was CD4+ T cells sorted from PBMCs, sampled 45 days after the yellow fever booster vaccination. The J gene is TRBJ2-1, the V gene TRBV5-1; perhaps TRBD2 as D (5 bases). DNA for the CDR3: TGCGCCAGCAGCGCACTAGGTTCCGTGGGTGAGCAGTTCTTC. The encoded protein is CASSALGSVGEQFF.